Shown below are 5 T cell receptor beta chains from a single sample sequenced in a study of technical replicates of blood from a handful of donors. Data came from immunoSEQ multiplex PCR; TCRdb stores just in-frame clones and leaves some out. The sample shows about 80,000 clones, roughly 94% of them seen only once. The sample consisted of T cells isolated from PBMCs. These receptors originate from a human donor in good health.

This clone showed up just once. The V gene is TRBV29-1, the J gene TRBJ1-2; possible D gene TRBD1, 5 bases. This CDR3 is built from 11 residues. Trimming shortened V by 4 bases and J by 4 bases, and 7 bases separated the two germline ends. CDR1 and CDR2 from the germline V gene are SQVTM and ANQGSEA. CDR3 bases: TGCAGCGTTGTTACAGGCTATGGCTACACCTTC. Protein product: CSVVTGYGYTF.

The chain's CDR3 is CASSQGLINYGYTF. DNA for the CDR3: TGTGCCAGCAGCCAAGGACTAATCAACTATGGCTACACCTTC. The rearrangement links TRBV4-2 to TRBJ1-2; D remains unclear. Trimming cost V 1 base and J 2 bases, with 8 bases left between them. Germline V gene sequence: CDR1 LGHNA, CDR2 YNFKEQ. The CDR3 extends over 14 amino acids.

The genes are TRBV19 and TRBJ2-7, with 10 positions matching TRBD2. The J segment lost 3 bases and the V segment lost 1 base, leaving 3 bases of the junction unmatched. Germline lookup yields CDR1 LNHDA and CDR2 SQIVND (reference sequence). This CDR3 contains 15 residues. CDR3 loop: CASSIVSGRGYEQYF. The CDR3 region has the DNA TGTGCCAGTAGTATAGTCAGCGGGAGGGGCTACGAGCAGTACTTC.

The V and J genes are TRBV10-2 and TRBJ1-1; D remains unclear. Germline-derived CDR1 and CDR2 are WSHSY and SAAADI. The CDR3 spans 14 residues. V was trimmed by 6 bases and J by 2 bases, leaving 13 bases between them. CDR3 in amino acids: CASRVSGSNTEAFF. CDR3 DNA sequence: TGCGCCAGCAGGGTGTCGGGTTCTAACACTGAAGCTTTCTTT.

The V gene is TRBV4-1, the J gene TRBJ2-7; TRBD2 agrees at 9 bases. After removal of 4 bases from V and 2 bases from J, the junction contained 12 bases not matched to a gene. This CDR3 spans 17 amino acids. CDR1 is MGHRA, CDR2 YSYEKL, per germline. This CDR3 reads CASSRTGRLAEPYEQYF. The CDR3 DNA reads TGCGCCAGCAGCCGCACAGGGAGACTAGCGGAACCCTACGAGCAGTACTTC.